The 21 T cell receptor beta chains below come from one sample, sequenced in a study of T cell clonotyping in hematopoietic cell transplantation. The repertoire was sequenced with immunoSEQ multiplex PCR; TCRdb's copy has only in-frame clones and lacks some. Found here are 15,000 or so clones, 95% to 98% of them singletons; the top ten hold approximately 4%. The source material was peripheral blood mononuclear cells, sampled 30 days after allogeneic stem cell transplant. The receptors derive from a female patient between 50 and 60 years old who had an allogeneic stem cell transplant from an unrelated donor, so T cells may come from the graft donor. Some clones in this sample may be carry-over from other donors' samples.

The chain joins TRBV29-1 to TRBJ1-5; D remains ambiguous. The CDR3 length is 13 residues. The germline V gene encodes CDR1 SQVTM and CDR2 ANQGSEA. V gave up 5 bases and J gave up 3 bases, with 11 bases separating them. The CDR3 sequence is CSVRETANQPQHF. The CDR3 DNA sequence: TGCAGCGTTCGGGAGACGGCCAATCAGCCCCAGCATTTT.

J is TRBJ1-2 and V is TRBV1; TRBD1 is taken as the D call from the table, unchecked against the DNA. TRBV1 is described as a pseudogene. The CDR3 consists of 11 residues. Here the CDR3 DNA reads TGCACCAGCATCGGGGACAGCGGCTACACCTTC. Residues: CTSIGDSGYTF.

The chain is built from TRBV30 and TRBJ2-5; no reliable D call. Germline CDR1 reads GTSNPN; CDR2 reads SVGIG (reference sequence). The V gene lost 1 base and the J gene lost 5 bases, with 8 bases spanning the gap. The CDR3 totals 12 residues. As DNA, the CDR3 is TGTGCCTGGAGTGCGACATTCGAGACCCAGTACTTC. It translates to CAWSATFETQYF.

The chain couples TRBV4-1 to TRBJ2-2, with TRBD1 as a possible D gene (6 bases). V lost 0 bases and J 12 bases, leaving 35 bases between the germline ends. CDR1 is MGHRA, CDR2 YSYEKL, per germline. This CDR3 comprises 21 residues. The CDR3 reads CASSQDLVGGHLPPNALQLFF. The DNA of the CDR3 is TGCGCCAGCAGCCAAGATCTTGTTGGGGGACACCTGCCGCCGAACGCCCTGCAGCTGTTTTTT.

The chain couples TRBV7-8 to TRBJ2-3; either TRBD1 or TRBD2 may fit D (6 bases each). The ends were cut back, 5 bases at V and 4 bases at J, with 19 bases in the middle. Germline CDR1 is SGHVS and CDR2 is FQNEAQ. This CDR3 comprises 16 residues. The CDR3 nucleotides are TGTGCCAGCAGCCCACAGGGACTCCTGGGCGCAGATACGCAGTATTTT. As protein: CASSPQGLLGADTQYF.

The chain has TRBV19 and TRBJ1-5; no reliable D call. Trimming left V 3 bases short and J 0 bases short, with 9 bases between. The length of the CDR3 is 15 residues. Germline CDR1 LNHDA, CDR2 SQIVND (reference sequence). The CDR3: CASSITPYSNQPQHF. DNA for the CDR3: TGTGCCAGTAGTATCACTCCTTATAGCAATCAGCCCCAGCATTTT.

This chain uses TRBV5-6 with TRBJ1-5, with a weak D call TRBD1 (5 bases). The V gene lost 2 bases and the J gene lost 7 bases, with 13 bases spanning the gap. Germline V gene data show CDR1 as SGHDT and CDR2 as YYEEEE. This CDR3 has 14 residues. The CDR3: CASSFGGTGQPQHF. The DNA for the CDR3 is TGTGCCAGCAGCTTTGGCGGGACGGGACAGCCCCAGCATTTT.

The genes are TRBV30 and TRBJ1-2; the D is unclear. CDR1 and CDR2 from the germline V gene are GTSNPN and SVGIG (reference sequence). V dropped 0 bases and J dropped 10 bases, with 9 bases sitting between them. This CDR3 is 11 amino acids long. The DNA for the CDR3 is TGTGCCTGGAGTGTACTATCGGACTACACCTTC. It encodes CAWSVLSDYTF.

This chain links TRBV6-5 with TRBJ1-6; unclear D gene. The germline V gene encodes CDR1 MNHEY and CDR2 SVGAGI. V gave up 4 bases and J gave up 7 bases, with 14 bases separating them. This CDR3 spans 15 amino acids. The CDR3: CASSFGTPGNSPLHF. CDR3 DNA: TGTGCCAGCAGTTTTGGCACCCCTGGGAATTCACCCCTCCACTTT.

The V and J genes are TRBV20-1 and TRBJ1-2; no clear D. V was cut by 8 bases and J by 11 bases, with 12 bases left in between. The CDR3 has 9 amino acids. The germline V gene encodes CDR1 DFQATT and CDR2 SNEGSKA (reference sequence). CDR3 sequence reads: CSTSFSYTF. The CDR3, as DNA: TGCAGTACAAGTTTTTCTTACACCTTC.

The V gene is TRBV30, the J gene TRBJ1-3; D is unresolved. The CDR3 is 14 amino acids. V lost 0 bases, J lost 0 bases, and 6 bases lay in between. Germline V gene sequence: CDR1 GTSNPN, CDR2 SVGIG (reference sequence). The CDR3 sequence is CAWSVRGSGNTIYF. The CDR3 DNA reads as TGTGCCTGGAGTGTACGTGGCTCTGGAAACACCATATATTTT.

J is TRBJ2-1 and V is TRBV13; D remains unclear. The CDR3 sequence is 13 residues long. Germline CDR1 is PRHDT and CDR2 is FYEKMQ (reference sequence). The V and J ends lost 4 bases and 10 bases respectively, with 14 bases between them. Here the CDR3 reads CASSSGRVGEQFF. CDR3 bases: TGTGCCAGCAGCTCCGGACGGGTCGGGGAGCAGTTCTTC.

V gene TRBV11-2 combines with J gene TRBJ2-5; a possible D gene is TRBD1 (5 bases). V was trimmed by 3 bases and J by 2 bases, leaving 16 bases between them. The CDR3 has 16 residues. Germline loops: CDR1 SGHAT, CDR2 FQNNGV. CDR3 nucleotide sequence: TGTGCCAGCAGCTTGGGGCAACGACAGCGTCAAGAGACCCAGTACTTC. It specifies CASSLGQRQRQETQYF.

The rearrangement uses TRBV5-1 and TRBJ2-1, with D unresolved. The CDR3 spans 16 residues. The V gene lost 0 bases and the J gene lost 5 bases, with 15 bases spanning the gap. The germline V gene has CDR1 SGHRS and CDR2 YFSETQ. CDR3 loop: CASSLGWGNHHNEQFF. CDR3 in DNA: TGCGCCAGCAGCTTGGGATGGGGAAACCACCACAATGAGCAGTTCTTC.

The chain combines TRBV5-1 with TRBJ1-1, with D perhaps matching TRBD1 (6 bases). Per the germline V gene, CDR1 is SGHRS and CDR2 is YFSETQ. CDR3 length equals 16 residues. V gave up 4 bases and J gave up 5 bases, with 21 bases separating them. CDR3 DNA: TGCGCCAGCAGCAGTTGGAATATAGGGGGAGGTACTGAAGCTTTCTTT. This translates into CASSSWNIGGGTEAFF.

This chain uses TRBV5-6 with TRBJ2-7, with D uncertain. Trimming took off 4 bases at V and 4 bases at J, with 6 bases between the two ends. The CDR3 is made up of 11 amino acids. The germline V gene encodes CDR1 SGHDT and CDR2 YYEEEE. The DNA of the CDR3 is TGTGCCAGCAGCCTTGCATACGAGCAGTACTTC. Translating gives CASSLAYEQYF.

V and J are TRBV5-1 and TRBJ2-3; 15 nucleotides line up with TRBD2. The J segment lost 6 bases and the V segment lost 3 bases, leaving 5 bases of the junction unmatched. CDR1 is SGHRS, CDR2 YFSETQ, per germline. The length of the CDR3 is 16 residues. CDR3 nucleotide sequence: TGCGCCAGCAGCTCCGGACTAGCGGGGGGGGTGGATACGCAGTATTTT. Translating it yields CASSSGLAGGVDTQYF.

The chain combines TRBV2 with TRBJ1-4; D remains unclear. The CDR3 has 12 amino acids. V was trimmed by 4 bases and J by 8 bases, leaving 8 bases between them. Germline values: CDR1 SNHLY, CDR2 FYNNEI. The CDR3 reads CASSVIKEKLFF. CDR3 sequence (DNA): TGTGCCAGCAGTGTAATCAAAGAAAAACTGTTTTTT.

The rearrangement links TRBV7-9 to TRBJ1-5; D unresolved. The CDR3 covers 14 residues. V lost 4 bases to trimming and J lost 1 base, with 8 bases between them. Germline CDR1 reads SEHNR; CDR2 reads FQNEAQ (reference sequence). Here the CDR3 DNA reads TGTGCCAGCAGCTATGGGAACAGCAATCAGCCCCAGCATTTT. As protein: CASSYGNSNQPQHF. The full variable domain, with the rest looked up from reference TRBV7-9 and TRBJ1-5, is DTGVSQNPRHKITKRGQNVTFRCDPISEHNRLYWYRQTLGQGPEFLTYFQNEAQLEKSRLLSDRFSAERPKGSFSTLEIQRTEQGDSAMYLCASSYGNSNQPQHFGDGTRLSIL.

V is TRBV25-1 and J is TRBJ1-6, with 8 bases lining up with TRBD1. Germline trimming cut 2 bases from V and 0 bases from J; bases unmatched to any gene: 3. This CDR3 contains 17 residues. From germline, CDR1 is MGHDK and CDR2 SYGVNS. CDR3 nucleotides: TGTGCCAGCAGTGAAGACAGGGGACCCTCCTATAATTCACCCCTCCACTTT. This encodes CASSEDRGPSYNSPLHF. The full variable domain, in which reference TRBV25-1 and TRBJ1-6 provide the parts outside the CDR3, is EADIYQTPRYLVIGTGKKITLECSQTMGHDKMYWYQQDPGMELHLIHYSYGVNSTEKGDLSSESTVSRIRTEHFPLTLESARPSHTSQYLCASSEDRGPSYNSPLHFGNGTRLTVT.

V is TRBV7-2 and J is TRBJ2-1, with D possibly TRBD1 on 5 matching bases. The CDR3 has 13 residues. Trimming took 3 bases from V and 6 from J, leaving 9 bases between them. The germline V gene encodes CDR1 SGHTA and CDR2 FQGNSA. CDR3 sequence: CASSLTARNEQFF. The CDR3 DNA reads as TGTGCCAGCAGCTTGACAGCCCGCAATGAGCAGTTCTTC.